The following is a T cell receptor beta chain sequence with its context. Its antigen is currently unknown. Assay used: immunoSEQ multiplex PCR; TCRdb lists only in-frame clones, some missing. The repertoire holds some 84,000 clones, with roughly 93% as singletons. This entry is derived from a study of cytomegalovirus exposure and HLA in healthy donors. Study observations and caveats: Specificity for CMV antigens was confirmed in vitro for a few of the CMV-associated chains. The study put roughly 160 TCR beta chains on its list as cytomegalovirus-associated.

The CDR3 is made up of 14 amino acids. V was pared by 3 bases and J by 1 base, with 9 bases between. Germline-derived CDR1 and CDR2 are ENHRY and SYGVKD. The origin of this receptor is a young man in good health and CMV-seronegative. The sequenced material came from PBMCs. The V gene is TRBV10-3, the J gene TRBJ1-1; no clear D. The CDR3 DNA is TGTGCCATCAGTGAAGTGACAAAGAACACTGAAGCTTTCTTT. Protein: CAISEVTKNTEAFF.